Sequencing of this TCR beta chain was carried out in a study of cytomegalovirus exposure and HLA in healthy donors. This clone was recorded once. The PCR made use of 60 Vbeta and 13 Jbeta primers. Only in-frame clones appear in the TCRdb table, and some are missing; sequencing was by immunoSEQ multiplex PCR. The data contain about 150,000 clones, more than 75% of them singletons. The CDR3 covers 13 residues. Trimming pared 4 bases from V and 6 bases from J, leaving 11 bases between. Germline V gene sequence: CDR1 SGHTS, CDR2 YDEGEE. The specimen was PBMCs. The chain joins TRBV5-8 to TRBJ1-5, with D possibly matching TRBD1 (5 bases). The clonotype was recovered from a woman between 40 and 50 years old in good health and CMV-seronegative. CDR3 sequence reads: CASSPTGGQPQHF. The CDR3 coding sequence is TGTGCCAGCAGCCCGACGGGGGGTCAGCCCCAGCATTTT.